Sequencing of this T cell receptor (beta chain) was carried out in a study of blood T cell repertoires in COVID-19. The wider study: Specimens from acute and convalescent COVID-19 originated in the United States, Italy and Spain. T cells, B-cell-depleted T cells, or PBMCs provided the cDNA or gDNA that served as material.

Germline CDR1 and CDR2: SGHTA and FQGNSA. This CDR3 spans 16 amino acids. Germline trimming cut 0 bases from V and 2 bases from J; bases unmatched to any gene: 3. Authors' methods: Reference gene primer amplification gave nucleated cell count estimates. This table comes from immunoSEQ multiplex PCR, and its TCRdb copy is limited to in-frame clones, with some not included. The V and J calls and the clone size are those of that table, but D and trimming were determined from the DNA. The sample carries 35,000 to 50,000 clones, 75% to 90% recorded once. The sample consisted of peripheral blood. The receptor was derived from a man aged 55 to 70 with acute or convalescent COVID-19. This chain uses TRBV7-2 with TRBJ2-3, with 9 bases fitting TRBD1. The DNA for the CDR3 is TGTGCCAGCAGCTTAGCGCTACAGGGGGCCACAGATACGCAGTATTTT. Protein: CASSLALQGATDTQYF.